Sequencing of this T cell receptor (beta chain) was carried out in a study of regulatory T cells in long-lasting Graves disease. Study at large: A definition of persistent Graves' disease required over 5 years of antithyroid drugs plus positive TSH receptor antibodies.

The time point denotes: persistent/refractory GD, antithyroid drugs over 5 years with positive TRAb. The authors made the TCR library using RNA they extracted from PBMCs. Study-wide points: TCR diversity was lower in persistent Graves' patients than in newly diagnosed ones. A greater number of public clonotypes (about 2,900) was shared by persistent patients than by new patients (around 970).

This clonotype was picked up many times. Its specificity is not known. Construction of TCR beta libraries relied on iRepertoire HTBI primers and on Arm-PCR targeting CDR3 regions. MiXCR, run by TCRdb on the multiplex PCR reads, gives a single entry per CDR3 protein. In the table there are around 460,000 distinct CDR3 sequences, less than 25% of which are singletons. V lost 5 bases and J lost 0, with 10 bases in between. The CDR3 is made up of 14 amino acids. The rearrangement links TRBV12-3 or TRBV12-4 to TRBJ1-1; TRBD1 is a possible D gene (6 bases). This receptor was taken from a female donor with Graves disease. Specimen: peripheral blood mononuclear cells (PBMCs), collected when the disease was refractory, from a patient treated with antithyroid drugs. CDR3 residues: CASSTGGLNTEAFF. CDR3 DNA sequence: TGTGCCAGCAGTACCGGGGGCTTGAACACTGAAGCTTTCTTT.